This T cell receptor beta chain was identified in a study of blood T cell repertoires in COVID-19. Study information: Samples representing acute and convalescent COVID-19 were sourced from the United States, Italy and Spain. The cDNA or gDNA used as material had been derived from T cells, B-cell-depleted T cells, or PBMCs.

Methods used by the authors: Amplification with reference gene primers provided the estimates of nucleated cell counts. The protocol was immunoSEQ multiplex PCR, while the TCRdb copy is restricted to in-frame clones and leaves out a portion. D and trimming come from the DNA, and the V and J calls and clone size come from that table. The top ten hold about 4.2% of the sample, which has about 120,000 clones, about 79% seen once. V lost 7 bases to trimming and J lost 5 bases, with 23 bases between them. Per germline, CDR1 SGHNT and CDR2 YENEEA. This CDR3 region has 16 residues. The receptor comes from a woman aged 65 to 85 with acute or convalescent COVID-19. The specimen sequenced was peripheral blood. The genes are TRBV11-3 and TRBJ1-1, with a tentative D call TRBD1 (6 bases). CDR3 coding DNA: TGTGCCAGCACCCCTCTCTCGGGAGGGAGGGGGACTGAAGCTTTCTTT. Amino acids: CASTPLSGGRGTEAFF.